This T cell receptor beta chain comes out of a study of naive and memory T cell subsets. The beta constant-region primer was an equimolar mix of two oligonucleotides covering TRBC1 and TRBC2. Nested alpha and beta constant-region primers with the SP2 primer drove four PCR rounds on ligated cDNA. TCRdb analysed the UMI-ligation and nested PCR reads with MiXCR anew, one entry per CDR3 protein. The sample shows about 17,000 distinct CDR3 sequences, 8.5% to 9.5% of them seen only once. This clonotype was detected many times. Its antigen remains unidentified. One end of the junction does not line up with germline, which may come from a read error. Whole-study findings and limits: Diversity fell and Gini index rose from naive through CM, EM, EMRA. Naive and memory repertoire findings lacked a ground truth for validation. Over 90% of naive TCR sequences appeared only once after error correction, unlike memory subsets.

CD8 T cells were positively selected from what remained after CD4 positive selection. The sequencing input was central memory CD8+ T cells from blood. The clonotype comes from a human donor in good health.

CDR3 sequence (DNA): TGCGCCAGCAGCCAAGACCCCGGCGGGGCCTCCCACAATGAGCAGTTCTTC. Translating gives CASSQDPGGASHNEQFF. The chain carries TRBV4-1 and TRBJ2-1; D perhaps matches TRBD2 (6 bases). The length of the CDR3 is 17 residues. The V gene's germline CDR1 is MGHRA and CDR2 YSYEKL.